This note documents a single TCR beta chain sequence. Its antigen remains unknown. This record belongs to a study of blood T cells in healthy people across ages. Together with a sample-barcoded 5' primer, a J-beta primer mix was included in a second PCR lasting roughly 6 to 12 cycles. TCRdb ran MiXCR on the 5' RACE reads and lists one entry per CDR3 protein. The sample consists of about 680,000 distinct CDR3 sequences, around 49% of them appearing once. Around 10 milliliters of peripheral blood were drawn from each donor. Per-sample yields of isolated PBMCs were at least 6 million. At least 6 micrograms of total RNA were extracted per sample. Study-level findings and limits: Because donor CMV status was unknown, expanded clonotype changes were possibly confounded.

This CDR3 has 18 amino acids. V gave up 0 bases and J gave up 4 bases; unmatched junction bases: 12. Germline loops: CDR1 LGHNA, CDR2 YSLEER. The sample comprised blood. This TCR derives from an older woman in good health. The chain is built from TRBV4-3 and TRBJ2-1, with 7 bases lining up with TRBD2. For the CDR3, the DNA is TGCGCCAGCAGCCAAGAGCCCCCGCCAGCGGGAATGTACAATGAGCAGTTCTTC. Amino acids: CASSQEPPPAGMYNEQFF.